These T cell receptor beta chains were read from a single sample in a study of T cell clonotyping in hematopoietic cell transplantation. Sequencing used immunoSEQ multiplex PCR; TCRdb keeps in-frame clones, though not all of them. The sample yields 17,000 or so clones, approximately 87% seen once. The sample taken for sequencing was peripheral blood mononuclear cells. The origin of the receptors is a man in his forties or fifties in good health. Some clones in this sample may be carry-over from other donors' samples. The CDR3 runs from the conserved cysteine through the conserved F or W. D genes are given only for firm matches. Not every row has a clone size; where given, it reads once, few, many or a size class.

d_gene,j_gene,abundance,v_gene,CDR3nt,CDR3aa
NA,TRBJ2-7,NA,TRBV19,TGTGCCAGTAGGAGGGCAGTCGATGCCCAAACCTACGAGCAGTACTTC,CASRRAVDAQTYEQYF
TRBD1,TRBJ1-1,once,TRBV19,TGTGCCAGTAGTGGACAGGGGGCTGGTACTGAAGCTTTCTTT,CASSGQGAGTEAFF
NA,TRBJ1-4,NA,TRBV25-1,TGTGCCAGCAGTGAACAGGGGCCGGCAACTAATGAAAAACTGTTTTTT,CASSEQGPATNEKLFF
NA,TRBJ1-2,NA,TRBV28,TGTGCCAGCAGTTTAACAGGGTATCGGGGCTACACCTTC,CASSLTGYRGYTF
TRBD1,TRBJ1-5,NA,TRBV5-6,TGTGCCAGCAGTTCGGACAGGGGCCTCGGGCCCCAGCATTTT,CASSSDRGLGPQHF
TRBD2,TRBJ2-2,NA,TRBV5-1,TGCGCCAGCAGCTTGCGAGTAGCGGGAAACACCGGGGAGCTGTTTTTT,CASSLRVAGNTGELFF
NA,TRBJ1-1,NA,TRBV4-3,TGCGCCAGCAGCCAAGATCGCCTGTTGAACACTGAAGCTTTCTTT,CASSQDRLLNTEAFF
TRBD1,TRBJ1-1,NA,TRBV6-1,TGTGCCAGCAGGGGACAGGGAGGTACTGAAGCTTTCTTT,CASRGQGGTEAFF
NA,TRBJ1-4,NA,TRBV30,TGTGCCTGGAGTGCAGTCGAAAAACTGTTTTTT,CAWSAVEKLFF
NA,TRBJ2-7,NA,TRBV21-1,TGTGCCAGCAGCAAAGACCGCCCTCCTAAGTACTTC,CASSKDRPPKYF
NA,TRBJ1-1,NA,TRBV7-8,TGTGCCAGCAGCGCGACAGTCCTGAACACTGAAGCTTTCTTT,CASSATVLNTEAFF
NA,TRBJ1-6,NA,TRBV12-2,TGTGCAAGTCGCCAGACAGGGGACTACTATAATTCACCCCTCCACTTT,CASRQTGDYYNSPLHF
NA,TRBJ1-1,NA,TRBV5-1,TGCGCCAGCAGCCCTTCGGCGATCGCTGAAGCTTTCTTT,CASSPSAIAEAFF
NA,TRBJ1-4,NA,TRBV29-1,TGCAGCGTTGCTGGTGGTGAAAAACTGTTTTTT,CSVAGGEKLFF
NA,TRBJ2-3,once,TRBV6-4,TGTGCCAGCAGTGGGTACAGGGTCCCAGATACGCAGTATTTT,CASSGYRVPDTQYF
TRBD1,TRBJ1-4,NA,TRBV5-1,TGCGCCAGCAGCTTGGGTGGGACAGAGAGGGCAAAACTGTTTTTT,CASSLGGTERAKLFF
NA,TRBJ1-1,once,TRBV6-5,TGTGCCAGCAGTTACTCGGGGGTAGGAGTGAACACTGAAGCTTTCTTT,CASSYSGVGVNTEAFF
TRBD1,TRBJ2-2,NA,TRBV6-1,TGTGCCAGCACTTTGGACAGGGCGTTAACCGGGGAGCTGTTTTTT,CASTLDRALTGELFF
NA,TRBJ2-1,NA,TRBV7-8,TGTGCCAGCAGCCACGAGCTTACTTACAATGAGCAGTTCTTC,CASSHELTYNEQFF
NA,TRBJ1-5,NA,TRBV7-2,TGTGCCAGCAGCTTAAACGGGGGGAATCAGCCCCAGCATTTT,CASSLNGGNQPQHF